This T cell receptor beta chain stems from a study of shared T cell receptors in the human thymus. Assay used: immunoSEQ multiplex PCR; TCRdb lists only in-frame clones, some missing. The table shows some 660,000 clones, with about 90% occurring only once. Losses at the gene ends were 6 bases for V and 2 bases for J; bases not matched to a gene: 2. Germline V gene data show CDR1 as MNHNS and CDR2 as SASEGT. CDR3 length: 13 residues. The same data also contributed to another study, on human thymus T cells. That investigation notes: Serving as donors were healthy Finnish infants, each of whom was having open corrective surgery for congenital heart defects. Thymic TCR repertoires of unrelated people reportedly overlapped highly.

The source is a boy less than two years old with a congenital heart defect. The genes are TRBV6-1 and TRBJ2-7; 9 bases fit TRBD1. Sequenced material: thymocytes. CDR3 DNA: TGTGCCAGCAGGAGGACAGGGGCCTACGAGCAGTACTTC. Amino acids: CASRRTGAYEQYF.